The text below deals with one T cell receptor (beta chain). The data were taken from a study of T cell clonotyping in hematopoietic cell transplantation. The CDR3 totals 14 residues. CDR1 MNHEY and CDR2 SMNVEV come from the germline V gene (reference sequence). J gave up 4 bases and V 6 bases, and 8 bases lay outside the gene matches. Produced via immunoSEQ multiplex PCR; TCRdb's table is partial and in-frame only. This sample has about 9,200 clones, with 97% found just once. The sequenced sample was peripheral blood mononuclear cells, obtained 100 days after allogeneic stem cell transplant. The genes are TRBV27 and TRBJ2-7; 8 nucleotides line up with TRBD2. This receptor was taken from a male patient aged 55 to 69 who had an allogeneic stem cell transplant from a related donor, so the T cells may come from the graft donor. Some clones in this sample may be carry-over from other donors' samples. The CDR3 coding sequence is TGTGCCAGCAGCTCGGGACTAGTTTCTTACGAGCAGTACTTC. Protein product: CASSSGLVSYEQYF.